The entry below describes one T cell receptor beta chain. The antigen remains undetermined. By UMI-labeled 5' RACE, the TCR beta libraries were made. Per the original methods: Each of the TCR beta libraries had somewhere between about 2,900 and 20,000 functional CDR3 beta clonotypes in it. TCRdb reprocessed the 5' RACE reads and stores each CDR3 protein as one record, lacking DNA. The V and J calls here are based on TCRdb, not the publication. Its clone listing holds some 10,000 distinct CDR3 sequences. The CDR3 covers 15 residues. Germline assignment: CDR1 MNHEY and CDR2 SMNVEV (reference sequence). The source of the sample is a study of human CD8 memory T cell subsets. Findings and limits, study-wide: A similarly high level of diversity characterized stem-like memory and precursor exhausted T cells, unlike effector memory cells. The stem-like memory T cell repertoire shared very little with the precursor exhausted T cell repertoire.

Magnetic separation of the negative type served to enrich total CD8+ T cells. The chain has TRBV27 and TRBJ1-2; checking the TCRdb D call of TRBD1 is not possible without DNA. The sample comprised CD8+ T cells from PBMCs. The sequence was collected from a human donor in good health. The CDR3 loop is CASSFSRDRLVGYTF.